The following is a T cell receptor (beta chain) sequence with its context. Its specificity is not known. As to time point: newly diagnosed GD, antithyroid drugs for less than 3 months. Extracted PBMC RNA gave rise to the TCR library. Diagnosis followed American Thyroid Association guidelines for Graves' disease. The entry originates in a study of regulatory T cells in long-lasting Graves disease. Study findings and constraints: Persistent patients shared more public clonotypes (around 3,000) than new patients (about 1,000).

V was cut by 3 bases and J by 0 bases, with 14 bases left in between. The CDR3 covers 17 residues. The authors built TCR beta libraries using iRepertoire HTBI primers and Arm-PCR of CDR3 regions. TCRdb itself ran the multiplex PCR reads through MiXCR, one entry per CDR3 protein. The sample contains roughly 420,000 distinct CDR3 sequences, around 17% of which appear only once. In addition, the sample was reused for a study of T cells in Graves' hyperthyroidism and ophthalmopathy. From that report: Uncontrolled infection, other autoimmune disease, pregnancy and lactation each barred patients from inclusion. Among thyroid clonotypes expanded above 0.001, most also appeared in blood.

The sequence was collected from a woman between 25 and 40 years old with Graves disease. The specimen comprised peripheral blood mononuclear cells (PBMCs), sampled at new diagnosis, from a patient treated with antithyroid drugs. The chain has TRBV12-3 or TRBV12-4 and TRBJ2-2, with a possible D match to TRBD2 (5 bases). CDR3 nucleotides: TGTGCCAGCAGTTTCAGGCGGGCAGCCGCGAACACCGGGGAGCTGTTTTTT. It specifies CASSFRRAAANTGELFF.